This paragraph reports one TCR beta chain. This sample was taken from a study of blood T cell repertoires in COVID-19. Study-level information: COVID-19 samples collected from the United States, Italy and Spain covered acute and convalescent phases. T cells, B-cell-depleted T cells, or PBMCs supplied cDNA or gDNA.

Original methodology: Nucleated cell number was recorded as an estimate derived from reference gene primer amplification. Libraries were prepared by immunoSEQ multiplex PCR; TCRdb keeps only in-frame clonotypes and omits some of them. V and J calls plus clone size are reproduced from that table; the DNA served to infer D and trimming. The data show 350,000 or so clones, about 86% seen once. V lost 9 bases, J lost 2 bases, and 10 bases stayed unmatched. The CDR3 is made up of 14 amino acids. Per the germline V gene, CDR1 is MDHEN and CDR2 is SYDVKM. This TCR derives from a man between 25 and 39 years old with active or convalescent COVID-19. Specimen: peripheral blood. The rearrangement links TRBV28 to TRBJ2-7, with 7 bases that match TRBD1. The chain's CDR3 is CASLKQGRPYEQYF. CDR3 nucleotide sequence: TGTGCCAGTCTAAAACAGGGGAGACCCTACGAGCAGTACTTC.